A selection of T cell receptor beta chains follows, all from one sample in a study of blood T cell repertoires in COVID-19. The method was immunoSEQ multiplex PCR; TCRdb's version includes in-frame clones alone and lacks a portion of them. The repertoire holds 110,000 to 150,000 clones, 75% to 90% seen once, with around 2.9% in the top ten. The specimen sequenced was peripheral blood. The receptors were gathered from a man aged 55 to 70 with active or convalescent COVID-19. Both conserved end residues are part of each CDR3. D genes are given only for firm matches. Size tells how often a clone was seen (once, few, many) or the class of an expanded clone, and some rows leave it out.

clone_size: -
d_call: -
j_call: TRBJ1-3
v_call: TRBV19
cdr3_aa: CASRQGRNTIYF
cdr3_nt: TGTGCCAGTAGACAGGGAAGGAACACCATATATTTT

clone_size: -
d_call: TRBD1
j_call: TRBJ1-2
v_call: TRBV6-4
cdr3_aa: CASSVLLTGWDYGYTF
cdr3_nt: TGTGCCAGCAGTGTCCTCCTGACAGGGTGGGACTATGGCTACACCTTC

clone_size: -
d_call: TRBD1
j_call: TRBJ2-5
v_call: TRBV24-1
cdr3_aa: CATSDFSAGGRETQYF
cdr3_nt: TGTGCCACCAGTGATTTCTCGGCAGGGGGAAGAGAGACCCAGTACTTC

clone_size: -
d_call: -
j_call: TRBJ2-7
v_call: TRBV12-3/TRBV12-4
cdr3_aa: CASGDTSSYEQYF
cdr3_nt: TGTGCCAGCGGGGACACGAGCTCCTACGAGCAGTACTTC

clone_size: -
d_call: -
j_call: TRBJ2-7
v_call: TRBV28
cdr3_aa: CASTPGNKYEQYF
cdr3_nt: TGTGCCAGCACCCCAGGGAATAAATACGAGCAGTACTTC

clone_size: -
d_call: -
j_call: TRBJ2-3
v_call: TRBV6-6
cdr3_aa: CASSGRSGADTQYF
cdr3_nt: TGTGCCAGCAGTGGGAGGTCTGGGGCAGATACGCAGTATTTT

clone_size: -
d_call: -
j_call: TRBJ1-1
v_call: TRBV19
cdr3_aa: CASSIVSAGEAFF
cdr3_nt: TGTGCCAGTAGTATAGTCTCCGCCGGGGAAGCTTTCTTT

clone_size: -
d_call: TRBD1
j_call: TRBJ2-1
v_call: TRBV10-3
cdr3_aa: CAISILPLGQGDNEQFF
cdr3_nt: TGTGCCATCAGTATATTGCCCTTGGGACAGGGTGACAATGAGCAGTTCTTC

clone_size: once
d_call: -
j_call: TRBJ1-2
v_call: TRBV7-8
cdr3_aa: CASSERAGPFGGYTF
cdr3_nt: TGTGCCAGCAGCGAGCGTGCGGGTCCCTTTGGGGGCTACACCTTC

clone_size: -
d_call: TRBD1
j_call: TRBJ1-3
v_call: TRBV5-1
cdr3_aa: CASSFSAVQGEDTIYF
cdr3_nt: TGCGCCAGCAGCTTCTCCGCGGTGCAGGGGGAGGACACCATATATTTT

clone_size: -
d_call: -
j_call: TRBJ2-4
v_call: TRBV18
cdr3_aa: CASSLTRTVKNIQYF
cdr3_nt: TGTGCCAGCTCCCTAACTAGGACAGTAAAAAACATTCAGTACTTC

clone_size: few
d_call: TRBD1
j_call: TRBJ1-1
v_call: TRBV7-8
cdr3_aa: CASSAEGTGGSTEAFF
cdr3_nt: TGTGCCAGCAGCGCCGAAGGGACAGGGGGCAGTACTGAAGCTTTCTTT

clone_size: -
d_call: -
j_call: TRBJ1-2
v_call: TRBV4-1
cdr3_aa: CASSQGTVQVPRGYTF
cdr3_nt: TGCGCCAGCAGCCAAGGAACTGTACAGGTTCCCCGTGGCTACACCTTC

clone_size: -
d_call: -
j_call: TRBJ2-1
v_call: TRBV5-1
cdr3_aa: CASSFGLPGINEQFF
cdr3_nt: TGCGCCAGCAGCTTCGGACTCCCCGGGATCAATGAGCAGTTCTTC

clone_size: -
d_call: -
j_call: TRBJ2-1
v_call: TRBV4-3
cdr3_aa: CASSLSPGPHRNEQFF
cdr3_nt: TGCGCCAGCAGCCTATCTCCCGGGCCACACAGGAATGAGCAGTTCTTC

clone_size: -
d_call: -
j_call: TRBJ2-2
v_call: TRBV24-1
cdr3_aa: CATTYAGELFF
cdr3_nt: TGTGCCACCACCTATGCCGGGGAGCTGTTTTTT

clone_size: -
d_call: -
j_call: TRBJ1-1
v_call: TRBV19
cdr3_aa: CASIPAGRGGVNTEAFF
cdr3_nt: TGTGCCAGTATCCCTGCCGGGCGGGGAGGAGTGAACACTGAAGCTTTCTTT